This T cell receptor beta chain appears in the sequencing data of a study of vaccination effects on CD4 cells after COVID-19 (dated by TCRdb to between 2021 and 2022). Notes on the research overall: In the ViraFEST assay, PBMC were stimulated with viral peptide pools, and antigen-specific CD4+ T cell clonotypes were then identified by expansion using TCR sequencing. Post-vaccine samples across the study were collected a median of 72 days after the second dose, with a range of 14 to 241. About 2.1 million PBMC per well were cultured with approximately 10 ug/ml peptides in IMDM containing roughly 5% human AB serum, approximately 10 IU/ml IL-2 and gentamicin. In both COVID-19 convalescent patients and infection-naive vaccine recipients, the study compared SARS-CoV-2 spike-specific CD4+ TCR repertoires from before mRNA vaccination with those from after it. The full study included over 8 COVID-19 convalescent patients and a few SARS-CoV-2-naive healthy vaccine recipients. Cultures from other donors in the study were sequenced with the Oncomine TCR Beta short-read assay on an Illumina iSeq 100.

V loses 6 bases, J loses 4 bases, and the germline ends lie 13 bases apart. For CDR1 and CDR2, the germline V gene lists SGHRS and YFSETQ. The CDR3 contains 13 residues, cysteine and phenylalanine counted. Of the read, only the CDR3 DNA is kept; its 39 bases are in frame from base 1. General conclusions and limits of the study: Marked clonal contraction was observed in both infection-induced and vaccine-induced clones at late post-vaccination timepoints, consistent with waning T cell responses. In healthy vaccine recipients, vaccine-induced clones were almost all SARS-CoV-2 mono-reactive, with only 1 of 255 being cross-reactive with common cold coronaviruses. Only a small number of convalescent patients were included, and no early post-infection timepoints were available, which limited the study.

Library generation was performed with the immunoSEQ multiplex PCR assay. DNA from the cultured, isolated CD4+ T cells was subjected to TCR beta CDR3 sequencing. As for the authors' bioinformatics: Non-productive TCR sequences were discarded, and reads were trimmed to the CDR3 region, with only CDR3s of 7 or more amino acids retained. Antigen-specific clonotypes were identified using the MANAFEST web app by comparison of expansion in peptide wells against reference cultures. To be called positive, a clone needed expansion at FDR<0.05 compared with the reference and with all other wells, an odds ratio greater than 5, and a frequency greater than 0.1% in two replicate wells. Clonotypes significantly expanded in SARS-CoV-2 spike wells and in at least one common cold coronavirus spike condition were defined as cross-reactive. Levenshtein distance calculated with the stringdist R package was used to assess CDR3 similarity, and unrooted trees were constructed with ape in R 3.6.1. Imported from immuneACCESS, the table was reduced by TCRdb to in-frame sequences with V and J called. These copies leave out some clones; in studies compared against another copy, an unresolved V gene accounts for under half, and the cause of the remainder is not known. V and J calls and clone size come straight from that table; D and trimming were deduced from the DNA. The sample includes 25,000 to 35,000 clones, with around 70% observed a single time. Jointly, the top ten make up approximately 15% of the sample.

This clone was seen a few times. This receptor's antigen is unknown. Base qualities are not provided; no much larger clone lies one nucleotide away. After more than 9 days of culture, CD4+ T cells were isolated with the EasySep CD4+ T cell isolation kit. Participants received two doses of either the BNT162b2 or the mRNA-1273 mRNA SARS-CoV-2 vaccine. Healthy vaccine recipients had no prior SARS-CoV-2 infection, confirmed by negative nucleocapsid antibodies before and after vaccination. Half of the culture medium was replaced with fresh IL-2-containing medium on days 3 and 7. Each peptide stimulation condition was cultured in triplicate wells unless otherwise noted. PBMC were separated from whole blood using Ficoll-Paque Plus gradient centrifugation and were then either cryopreserved at -140C or used fresh. The QIAamp micro DNA kit was used to extract genomic DNA from the cultured CD4+ T cells.

This specimen consisted of CD4+ T cells from PBMCs cultured without peptide, obtained after COVID-19 vaccination. The TCR originated in a human donor who received a COVID-19 vaccine. The V and J segments used are TRBV5-1 and TRBJ1-1; TRBD1 is possibly the D segment (5 matching bases). Read as DNA, the sequence is TGCGCCAGCACGGGGCAGGGCGGCACTGAAGCTTTCTTT. Protein translation: CASTGQGGTEAFF. Extended through the reference TRBV5-1 and TRBJ1-1 proteins, this CDR3 yields the full variable domain: KAGVTQTPRYLIKTRGQQVTLSCSPISGHRSVSWYQQTPGQGLQFLFEYFSETQRNKGNFPGRFSGRQFSNSRSEMNVSTLELGDSALYLCASTGQGGTEAFFGQGTRLTVV.